The rows below give T cell receptor beta chains drawn from one sample of a study of regulatory T cells in long-lasting Graves disease. TCRdb re-called the multiplex PCR reads through MiXCR, storing one row per CDR3 protein. The sample consists of approximately 440,000 distinct CDR3 sequences, about 16% of them appearing once. This sample also appeared in a second study, on T cells in Graves' hyperthyroidism and ophthalmopathy.

Sequencing was performed on peripheral blood mononuclear cells (PBMCs), taken at new diagnosis, from a patient treated with antithyroid drugs. The receptors were sampled from a middle-aged man with Graves disease. The CDR3 runs from the conserved cysteine through the conserved F or W. A D gene is named only where the DNA matches it firmly. Clone sizes are given selectively: once, few, many, or a class where the clone is expanded.

d_call j_call v_call clone_size cdr3_aa cdr3_nt
TRBD2 TRBJ2-5 TRBV20-1 many CSNPGLTQETQYF TGCAGCAATCCGGGACTAACACAAGAGACCCAGTACTTC
- TRBJ1-5 TRBV2 many CASSIEGYQPQHF TGTGCCAGCAGTATCGAGGGGTATCAGCCCCAGCATTTT
- TRBJ1-1 TRBV30 - CAWSDENTEAFF TGTGCCTGGAGTGACGAGAACACTGAAGCTTTCTTT
- TRBJ2-3 TRBV19 few CASKLDRVADTQYF TGTGCCAGTAAACTGGACAGAGTTGCAGATACGCAGTATTTT
- TRBJ1-5 TRBV2 - CASSEYGLGQPQHF TGTGCCAGCAGTGAATATGGTCTCGGTCAGCCCCAGCATTTT
- TRBJ1-4 TRBV5-1 many CASSFREGNEKLFF TGCGCCAGCAGCTTCAGGGAGGGTAATGAAAAACTGTTTTTT
- TRBJ1-1 TRBV5-1 many CASTDLGTSEAFF TGCGCCAGCACGGATTTAGGTACGTCTGAAGCTTTCTTT
TRBD1 TRBJ2-7 TRBV5-1 - CASSYGTGAQEQYF TGCGCCAGCAGCTATGGGACAGGGGCTCAGGAGCAGTACTTC
- TRBJ1-5 TRBV19 - CASSIFQGRGGNQPQHF TGTGCCAGTAGTATATTCCAGGGTAGGGGAGGCAATCAGCCCCAGCATTTT
- TRBJ1-1 TRBV7-9 many CASSSGPWAEAFF TGTGCCAGCAGCTCCGGCCCTTGGGCTGAAGCTTTCTTT
- TRBJ2-7 TRBV27 - CASSLKWGFYEQYF TGTGCCAGCAGTTTAAAGTGGGGTTTCTACGAGCAGTACTTC